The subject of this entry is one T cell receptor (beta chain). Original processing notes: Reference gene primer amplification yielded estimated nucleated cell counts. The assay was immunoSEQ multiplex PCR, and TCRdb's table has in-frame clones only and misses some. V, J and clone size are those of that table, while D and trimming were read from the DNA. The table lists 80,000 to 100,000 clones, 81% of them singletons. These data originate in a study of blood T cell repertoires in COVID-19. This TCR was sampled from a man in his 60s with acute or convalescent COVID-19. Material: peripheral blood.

The CDR3 protein is CASKGQEKWPQHF. CDR3 sequence (DNA): TGTGCCAGTAAAGGACAGGAGAAATGGCCCCAGCATTTT. This chain joins TRBV19 and TRBJ1-5; 7 bases are shared with TRBD1. The CDR3 contains 13 residues. V dropped 7 bases and J dropped 9; count of bases not matched to a gene: 9. Germline V gene sequence: CDR1 LNHDA, CDR2 SQIVND (reference sequence). Looking up the rest from reference TRBV19 and TRBJ1-5 gives the full variable domain: DGGITQSPKYLFRKEGQNVTLSCEQNLNHDAMYWYRQDPGQGLRLIYYSQIVNDFQKGDIAEGYSVSREKKESFPLTVTSAQKNPTAFYLCASKGQEKWPQHFGDGTRLSIL.